Presented here are 10 T cell receptor beta chains from one specimen sequenced in a study of cytomegalovirus exposure and HLA in healthy donors. Use of 60 Vbeta and 13 Jbeta primers characterized the PCR. Repertoires were generated with immunoSEQ multiplex PCR, while TCRdb's copy carries only in-frame clones and drops some. The table has around 45,000 clones, 51% seen once; the top ten hold roughly 6%. Material: PBMCs. All receptors derive from a man aged 55 to 70 in good health and CMV-seronegative.

The CDR3 protein is CASSFDRGLQPQHF. CDR3 sequence (DNA): TGTGCCAGCAGCTTTGACAGGGGACTTCAGCCCCAGCATTTT. The chain is built from TRBV7-8 and TRBJ1-5; 8 bases fit TRBD1. The V gene's germline CDR1 is SGHVS and CDR2 FQNEAQ. The V segment lost 3 bases and the J segment 6 bases; nucleotides outside the gene matches: 4. The CDR3 totals 14 residues.

This chain joins TRBV5-1 and TRBJ2-7, with unresolved D. Trimming stripped 1 base from V and 2 bases from J, with 7 bases between. From germline, CDR1 is SGHRS and CDR2 YFSETQ. CDR3 length: 13 amino acids. The CDR3 bases are TGCGCCAGCAGCTTGTACGCAGCCTACGAGCAGTACTTC. It translates to CASSLYAAYEQYF.

This chain joins TRBV27 and TRBJ1-2, with D possibly TRBD1 on 6 matching bases. V shed 5 bases and J shed 3 bases, with 13 bases lying between them. Germline CDR1 and CDR2: MNHEY and SMNVEV (reference sequence). The CDR3 totals 14 residues. For the CDR3, the DNA is TGTGCCAGCAGTCGTGGGGGCTATGACTATGGCTACACCTTC. Translated, it gives CASSRGGYDYGYTF.

The rearrangement joins TRBV5-1 to TRBJ2-7, with a weak D call TRBD1 (7 bases). V was cut by 4 bases and J by 6 bases, with 17 bases left in between. Per germline, CDR1 SGHRS and CDR2 YFSETQ. The CDR3 runs to 14 residues. For the CDR3, the DNA is TGCGCCAGCAGCATACCAGGGGGGTCGGGCGAGCAGTACTTC. It translates to CASSIPGGSGEQYF.

V usage is TRBV7-6 and J usage is TRBJ2-5, with a weak D call TRBD2 (6 bases). Trimming pared 7 bases from V and 2 bases from J, leaving 14 bases between. Germline values: CDR1 SGHVS, CDR2 FNYEAQ. The CDR3 loop spans 14 amino acids. The CDR3 reads CASTLLGGQETQYF. In DNA, the CDR3 is TGTGCCAGCACCCTGCTCGGGGGACAAGAGACCCAGTACTTC.

This clone was picked up one time. This chain connects TRBV6-1 to TRBJ2-7; 7 bases are shared with TRBD2. The CDR3 sequence is 14 residues long. Germline trimming cut 2 bases from V and 6 bases from J; bases unmatched to any gene: 7. CDR1 is MNHNS and CDR2 is SASEGT in the germline V gene. The CDR3 sequence: CASSELSGIGEQYF. CDR3 DNA sequence: TGTGCCAGCAGTGAATTGAGCGGGATAGGCGAGCAGTACTTC.

The chain recombines TRBV7-6 with TRBJ1-4; a possible D gene is TRBD1 (5 bases). There are 15 residues in the CDR3. Germline V gives CDR1 SGHVS, CDR2 FNYEAQ. Deletions cut 5 bases from V and 8 bases from J, with 18 bases between. The CDR3 region has the DNA TGTGCCAGCAGCCGGCGGGGCGGGGGTAGCGAAAAACTGTTTTTT. Its protein product is CASSRRGGGSEKLFF.

CDR3 in amino acids: CASSLDRGPDTQYF. In nucleotides, the CDR3 is TGTGCCAGCAGTCTGGACAGGGGCCCAGATACGCAGTATTTT. V and J are TRBV27 and TRBJ2-3; 9 bases fit TRBD1. The CDR3 is 14 residues long. Germline CDR1 and CDR2: MNHEY and SMNVEV (reference sequence). The junction had 4 bases not matched to a gene; V was cut back by 5 bases and J by 4 bases.

This clone was detected only a few times. The rearrangement joins TRBV11-2 to TRBJ1-2, with 9 nucleotides matching TRBD1. CDR1 is SGHAT, CDR2 FQNNGV, per germline. The V segment lost 0 bases and the J segment 5 bases; nucleotides outside the gene matches: 4. The CDR3 extends over 15 amino acids. For the CDR3, the DNA is TGTGCCAGCAGCTTAGACGGAGGGACAGGGTATGGCTACACCTTC. Amino acids: CASSLDGGTGYGYTF.

This clone is deemed medium-sized. The CDR3 coding sequence is TGTGCCAGTAGTGTTCCCAGGATCACAGATACGCAGTATTTT. It translates to CASSVPRITDTQYF. V gene TRBV19 combines with J gene TRBJ2-3; D is unclear. V shed 5 bases and J shed 2 bases, with 11 bases lying between them. Germline assignment: CDR1 LNHDA and CDR2 SQIVND (reference sequence). The CDR3 sequence is 14 residues long.